This T cell receptor (beta chain) appears in the sequencing data of a study of cytomegalovirus exposure and HLA in healthy donors. Study findings and constraints: An analysis was carried out later, and it reportedly showed fewer N-insertions in an Asian-associated ancestry cluster than the roughly 700-donor mean.

Germline loops: CDR1 SQVTM, CDR2 ANQGSEA. The ends were cut back, 0 bases at V and 3 bases at J, with 3 bases in the middle. The CDR3 consists of 11 residues. This clone has more than one count but fewer than ten. Its antigen is undetermined. The primer mix had 60 Vbeta and 13 Jbeta primers. Only in-frame clones appear in the TCRdb table, and some are missing; sequencing was by immunoSEQ multiplex PCR. The sample has some 97,000 clones; about three quarters are singletons. The V call is TRBV29-1, the J call TRBJ2-7; D uncertain. The source of this sequence is a male donor in good health and CMV-seropositive. The source material was PBMCs. CDR3 in DNA: TGCAGCGTTGAAGACATCTACGAGCAGTACTTC. Protein sequence: CSVEDIYEQYF.